This TCR beta chain is from a study of T cell responses to AZD1222 COVID-19 vaccine. About the research overall: Pooling covered second doses at about 4 or about 12 weeks.

Sequenced by immunoSEQ multiplex PCR; TCRdb stores in-frame clones only, minus some. Among tens of thousands of clones listed, about nine tenths were seen once. Losses at the gene ends were 8 bases for V and 4 bases for J; bases not matched to a gene: 13. Per the germline V gene, CDR1 is SNHLY and CDR2 is FYNNEI. The CDR3 covers 15 residues. Study-wide points: The span of vaccine-associated CD4 TCRs extended across spike, with dominance at 160-218 and 743-854. Donors in the cohort were predominantly white British and more often female, and clonal diversity was possibly underestimated. Just 5 to 7 people given AZD1222 tested seropositive at baseline.

On this clone itself: What it binds is not known.

The sequences come from peripheral blood, collected on day 0 of AZD1222 vaccination. The TCR was taken from an adult in good health. The chain recombines TRBV2 with TRBJ1-1; 7 positions match TRBD1. This CDR3 is CASDGAGGGGTEAFF. The CDR3 DNA follows: TGTGCCAGCGATGGGGCAGGGGGGGGTGGCACTGAAGCTTTCTTT.